Shown below are 18 T cell receptor beta chains from a single sample sequenced in a study of blood T cell repertoires in COVID-19. Produced via immunoSEQ multiplex PCR; TCRdb's table is partial and in-frame only. This table has roughly 250,000 clones, around 82% appearing once. Specimen: peripheral blood. The source is a woman at least 80 years old with active or convalescent COVID-19.

The V gene is TRBV6-5, the J gene TRBJ2-3; perhaps TRBD1 as D (5 bases). Trimming took off 7 bases at V and 3 bases at J, with 11 bases between the two ends. Germline CDR1 reads MNHEY; CDR2 reads SVGAGI. CDR3 length: 13 amino acids. The CDR3 coding sequence is TGTGCCAGCAACAGTGGGGCTACAGATACGCAGTATTTT. This translates into CASNSGATDTQYF.

The gene calls are TRBV7-8 and TRBJ1-2; D perhaps matches TRBD1 (6 bases). The CDR3 totals 16 residues. The V gene's germline CDR1 is SGHVS and CDR2 FQNEAQ. Trimming left V 5 bases short and J 7 bases short, with 23 bases between. CDR3 region: CASSPVGRGDLSGYTF. The CDR3 region has the DNA TGTGCCAGCAGCCCGGTCGGGAGGGGGGATCTCTCTGGCTACACCTTC.

The V and J genes are TRBV6-6 and TRBJ1-1; D might be TRBD1 (6 bases). There are 15 residues in the CDR3. Trimming left V 3 bases short and J 5 bases short, with 16 bases between. Germline CDR1 MNHNY, CDR2 SVGAGI (reference sequence). CDR3 residues: CASSYLGQGLTEAFF. CDR3 nucleotides: TGTGCCAGCAGTTATCTCGGTCAGGGGTTAACTGAAGCTTTCTTT.

This clone was seen only once. The chain combines TRBV11-2 with TRBJ2-2; TRBD2 matches 7 bases. CDR1 is SGHAT, CDR2 FQNNGV, per germline. J lost 3 bases, V lost 2 bases, and 9 bases had no gene match. CDR3 length: 17 residues. CDR3: CASSLSTTGGYTGELFF. The CDR3 DNA sequence: TGTGCCAGCAGCTTATCTACAACCGGGGGGTACACCGGGGAGCTGTTTTTT.

The rearrangement uses TRBV5-1 and TRBJ1-1; tentatively, D is TRBD1 (6 bases). CDR1 and CDR2 from the germline V gene are SGHRS and YFSETQ. V shed 2 bases and J shed 11 bases, with 16 bases lying between them. The CDR3 sequence is 13 residues long. The CDR3 is CASSFVQGLKAFF. CDR3 in DNA: TGCGCCAGCAGCTTTGTGCAGGGGTTAAAGGCTTTCTTT. Using reference TRBV5-1 and TRBJ1-1 for the parts outside the CDR3, the full variable domain is KAGVTQTPRYLIKTRGQQVTLSCSPISGHRSVSWYQQTPGQGLQFLFEYFSETQRNKGNFPGRFSGRQFSNSRSEMNVSTLELGDSALYLCASSFVQGLKAFFGQGTRLTVV.

This clone was seen a handful of times. This chain links TRBV27 with TRBJ2-6, with D perhaps assigned TRBD1 or TRBD2 (7 bases each). The CDR3 runs 14 residues. The germline gives CDR1 MNHEY, CDR2 SMNVEV (reference sequence). Between the trimmed V and J ends, which lost 10 bases and 6 bases, there was a span of 16 bases. The CDR3 sequence is CATRGRGSANVLTF. The CDR3 nucleotides are TGTGCCACCAGGGGGAGGGGGTCGGCCAACGTCCTGACTTTC.

The chain combines TRBV27 with TRBJ2-1; 8 bases are a match to TRBD1. The length of the CDR3 is 15 residues. The germline V gene encodes CDR1 MNHEY and CDR2 SMNVEV (reference sequence). V lost 6 bases to trimming and J lost 4 bases; unmatched junction nucleotides: 8. The CDR3 loop is CASRQTGGLYNEQFF. In DNA, the CDR3 is TGTGCCAGCAGGCAAACAGGGGGTCTGTACAATGAGCAGTTCTTC.

The chain combines TRBV7-9 with TRBJ2-7; 8 nucleotides align to TRBD1. The CDR3 totals 14 residues. Germline CDR1 reads SEHNR; CDR2 reads FQNEAQ (reference sequence). Trimming cost V 5 bases and J 3 bases; bases outside gene matches: 6. In DNA, the CDR3 is TGTGCCAGCAGCCCAGGGACAGGCCTCTACGAGCAGTACTTC. It yields the protein CASSPGTGLYEQYF.

CDR3 amino acids: CASSTTDSYEQYF. In DNA, the CDR3 is TGTGCCAGTAGTACGACAGACTCCTACGAGCAGTACTTC. The V and J genes are TRBV19 and TRBJ2-7; D possibly corresponds to TRBD1 (5 bases). This CDR3 region has 13 residues. Germline CDR1 LNHDA, CDR2 SQIVND (reference sequence). V lost 4 bases, J lost 0 bases, and 7 bases lay in between.

CDR3 amino acids: CATSDPPGGRQGDNEQFF. CDR3 nucleotides: TGTGCCACCAGTGACCCCCCCGGGGGGCGCCAAGGAGACAATGAGCAGTTCTTC. The rearrangement uses TRBV24-1 and TRBJ2-1, with D possibly being TRBD2 (7 bases). V dropped 4 bases and J dropped 5 bases, with 23 bases sitting between them. CDR3 size: 18 residues. Germline V gives CDR1 KGHDR, CDR2 SFDVKD.

This clone was counted a single time. The V call is TRBV5-1, the J call TRBJ1-1; possibly TRBD1 for D (5 bases). The CDR3 runs to 12 residues. Germline CDR1 and CDR2: SGHRS and YFSETQ. V lost 7 bases, J lost 9 bases, and 16 bases lay in between. CDR3 region: CASGPDSSKAFF. CDR3 nucleotide sequence: TGCGCCAGCGGCCCTGACAGTTCAAAAGCTTTCTTT.

The chain joins TRBV6-5 to TRBJ2-2; weak D call: TRBD1 (5 bases). Trimming cost V 6 bases and J 2 bases, with 10 bases left between them. The length of the CDR3 is 14 residues. Germline V gene lookup returns CDR1 MNHEY and CDR2 SVGAGI. The CDR3 here is CASSTDRNTGELFF. As DNA, the CDR3 is TGTGCCAGCAGCACTGACAGAAACACCGGGGAGCTGTTTTTT.

V gene TRBV3-1 (or the pseudogene TRBV3-2) combines with J gene TRBJ2-1; TRBD2 matches 8 bases. The CDR3 contains 17 residues. The germline V gene has CDR1 LGHDT and CDR2 YNNKEL (reference sequence). With 0 bases clipped from V and 2 bases from J, the junction kept 6 bases outside the gene matches. The CDR3 spells CASSQDWFGRAYNEQFF. CDR3 nucleotides: TGTGCCAGCAGCCAAGACTGGTTCGGGAGGGCCTACAATGAGCAGTTCTTC.

The chain carries TRBV5-6 and TRBJ1-2; D not resolved. Germline V gene sequence: CDR1 SGHDT, CDR2 YYEEEE. Trimming left V 0 bases short and J 1 base short, with 7 bases between. The CDR3 contains 14 residues. In DNA, the CDR3 is TGTGCCAGCAGCTTGGGACAAAATAACTATGGCTACACCTTC. Translation: CASSLGQNNYGYTF.

Only a few counts were recorded for this clone. The chain is built from TRBV7-9 and TRBJ2-2; 8 bases line up with TRBD1. The V gene's germline CDR1 is SEHNR and CDR2 FQNEAQ (reference sequence). The CDR3 runs to 17 residues. V lost 4 bases, J lost 2 bases, and 9 bases stayed unmatched. In nucleotides, the CDR3 is TGTGCCAGCAGCTCCTTATGGACAGGGTCTAACACCGGGGAGCTGTTTTTT. This encodes CASSSLWTGSNTGELFF. The full variable domain, in which reference TRBV7-9 and TRBJ2-2 provide the parts outside the CDR3, is DTGVSQNPRHKITKRGQNVTFRCDPISEHNRLYWYRQTLGQGPEFLTYFQNEAQLEKSRLLSDRFSAERPKGSFSTLEIQRTEQGDSAMYLCASSSLWTGSNTGELFFGEGSRLTVL.

The chain recombines TRBV2 with TRBJ1-1; D ambiguous. The CDR3 has 13 amino acids. The V end was cut by 6 bases, the J end by 7 bases, with 15 bases between. The germline V gene encodes CDR1 SNHLY and CDR2 FYNNEI. CDR3 residues: CASSYLPGREAFF. CDR3 DNA sequence: TGTGCCAGCAGCTACCTCCCGGGTCGTGAAGCTTTCTTT.

CDR3 amino acids: CASSFTGGTGELFF. In DNA, the CDR3 is TGTGCCAGCAGCTTTACGGGGGGCACCGGGGAGCTGTTTTTT. The V gene is TRBV7-9, the J gene TRBJ2-2, with 7 bases matching TRBD2. The ends lost 3 bases at V and 4 bases at J; junction bases unmatched: 2. Germline lookup yields CDR1 SEHNR and CDR2 FQNEAQ (reference sequence). The CDR3 consists of 14 residues.

Here the CDR3 reads CASSKYAAGEDYNEQFF. CDR3 in DNA: TGTGCCAGCAGCAAATATGCGGCGGGAGAAGATTACAATGAGCAGTTCTTC. V usage is TRBV7-6 and J usage is TRBJ2-1, with 7 positions matching TRBD2. Germline V gene data show CDR1 as SGHVS and CDR2 as FNYEAQ. Trimming removed 5 bases from V and 4 bases from J; junction bases left unmatched: 14. The length of the CDR3 is 17 residues.